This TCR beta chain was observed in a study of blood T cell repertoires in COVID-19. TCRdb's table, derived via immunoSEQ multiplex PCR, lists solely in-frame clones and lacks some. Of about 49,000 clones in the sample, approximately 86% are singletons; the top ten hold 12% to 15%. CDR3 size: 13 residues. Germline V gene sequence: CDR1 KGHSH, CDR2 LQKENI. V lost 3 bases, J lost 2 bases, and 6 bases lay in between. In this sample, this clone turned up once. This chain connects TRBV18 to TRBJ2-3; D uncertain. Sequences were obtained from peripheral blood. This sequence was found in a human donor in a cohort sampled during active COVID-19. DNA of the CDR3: TGTGCCAGCTCACCGACACTCACAGATACGCAGTATTTT. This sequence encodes CASSPTLTDTQYF.